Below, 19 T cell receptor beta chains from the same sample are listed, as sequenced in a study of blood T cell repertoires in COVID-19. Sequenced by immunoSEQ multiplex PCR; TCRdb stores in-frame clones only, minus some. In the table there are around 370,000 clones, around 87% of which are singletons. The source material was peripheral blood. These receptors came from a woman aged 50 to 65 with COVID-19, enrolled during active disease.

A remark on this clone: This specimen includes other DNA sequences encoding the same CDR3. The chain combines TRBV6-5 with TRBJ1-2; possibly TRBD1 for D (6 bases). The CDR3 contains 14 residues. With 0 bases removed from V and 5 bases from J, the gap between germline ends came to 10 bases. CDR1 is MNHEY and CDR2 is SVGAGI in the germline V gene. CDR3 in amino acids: CASSYSGQGYGYTF. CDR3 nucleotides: TGTGCCAGCAGTTACTCGGGGCAGGGGTATGGCTACACCTTC.

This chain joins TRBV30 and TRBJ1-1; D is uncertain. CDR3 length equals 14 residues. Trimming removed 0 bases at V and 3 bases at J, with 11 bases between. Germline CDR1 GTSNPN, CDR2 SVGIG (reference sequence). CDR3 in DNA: TGTGCCTGGAGTGTAGTCAGAACATACACTGAAGCTTTCTTT. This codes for CAWSVVRTYTEAFF.

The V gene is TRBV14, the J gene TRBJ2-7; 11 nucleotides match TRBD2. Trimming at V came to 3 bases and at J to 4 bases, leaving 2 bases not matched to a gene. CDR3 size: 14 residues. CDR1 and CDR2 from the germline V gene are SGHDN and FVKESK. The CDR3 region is CASSHTSGSYEQYF. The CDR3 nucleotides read TGTGCCAGCAGCCATACTAGCGGGAGTTACGAGCAGTACTTC.

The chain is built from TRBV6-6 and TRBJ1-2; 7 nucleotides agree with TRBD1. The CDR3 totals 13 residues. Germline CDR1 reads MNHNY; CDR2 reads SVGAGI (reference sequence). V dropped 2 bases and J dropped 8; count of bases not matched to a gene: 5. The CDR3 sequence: CASSYLTGAGYTF. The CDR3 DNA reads TGTGCCAGCAGTTACCTAACAGGGGCGGGCTACACCTTC.

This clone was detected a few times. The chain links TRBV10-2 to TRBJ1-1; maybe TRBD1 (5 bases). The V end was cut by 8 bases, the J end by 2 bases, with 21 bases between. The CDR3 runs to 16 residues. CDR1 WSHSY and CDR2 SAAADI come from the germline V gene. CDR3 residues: CASYGAGTTDNTEAFF. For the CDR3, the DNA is TGCGCCAGCTATGGCGCGGGGACGACTGATAACACTGAAGCTTTCTTT.

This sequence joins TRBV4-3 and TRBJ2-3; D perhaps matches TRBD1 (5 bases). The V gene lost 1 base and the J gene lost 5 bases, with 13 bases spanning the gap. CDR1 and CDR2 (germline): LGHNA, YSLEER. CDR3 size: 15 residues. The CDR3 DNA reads TGCGCCAGCAGCCAAGGGGGCGACGCTGGAGATACGCAGTATTTT. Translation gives CASSQGGDAGDTQYF.

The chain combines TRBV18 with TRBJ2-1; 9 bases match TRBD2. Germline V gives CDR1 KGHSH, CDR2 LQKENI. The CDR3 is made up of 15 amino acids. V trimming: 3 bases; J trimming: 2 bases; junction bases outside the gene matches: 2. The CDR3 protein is CASSPASGAYNEQFF. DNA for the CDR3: TGTGCCAGCTCACCCGCTAGCGGGGCCTACAATGAGCAGTTCTTC.

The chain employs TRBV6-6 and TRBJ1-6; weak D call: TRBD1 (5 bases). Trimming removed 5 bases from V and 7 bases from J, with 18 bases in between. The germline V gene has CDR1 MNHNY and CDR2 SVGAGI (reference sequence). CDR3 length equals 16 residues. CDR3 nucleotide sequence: TGTGCCAGCAGTGGTGGCCTGGCAGGGAGGAATTCACCCCTCCACTTT. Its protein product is CASSGGLAGRNSPLHF.

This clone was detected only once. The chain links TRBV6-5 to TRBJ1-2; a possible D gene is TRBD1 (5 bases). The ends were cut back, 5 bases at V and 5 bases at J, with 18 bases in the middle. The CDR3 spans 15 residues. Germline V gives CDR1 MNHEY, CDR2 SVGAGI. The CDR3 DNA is TGTGCCAGCAGTCCCCGGGGGGGGGTTTCGTATGGCTACACCTTC. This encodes CASSPRGGVSYGYTF.

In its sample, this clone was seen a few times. The CDR3 region has the DNA TGTGCCAGCAGCGAGACAGTGGTTCTTTCCTATGGCTACACCTTC. Protein product: CASSETVVLSYGYTF. The rearrangement joins TRBV9 to TRBJ1-2; D might be TRBD1 (5 bases). The CDR3 has 15 amino acids. Germline V gives CDR1 SGDLS, CDR2 YYNGEE. The ends were cut back, 3 bases at V and 4 bases at J, with 16 bases in the middle.

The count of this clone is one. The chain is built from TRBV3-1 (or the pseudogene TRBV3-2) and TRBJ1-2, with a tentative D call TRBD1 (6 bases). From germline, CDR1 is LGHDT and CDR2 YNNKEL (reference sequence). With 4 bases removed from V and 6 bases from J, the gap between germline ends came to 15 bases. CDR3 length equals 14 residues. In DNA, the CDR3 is TGTGCCAGCAGCCGCCGGGGGGCGGATAATGGCTACACCTTC. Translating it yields CASSRRGADNGYTF.

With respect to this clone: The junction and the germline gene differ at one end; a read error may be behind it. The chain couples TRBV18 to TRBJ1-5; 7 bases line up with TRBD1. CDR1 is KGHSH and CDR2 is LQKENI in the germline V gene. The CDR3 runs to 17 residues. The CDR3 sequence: CASSTPGQALANQPQHF. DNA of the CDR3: TGTGCCAGCTCAACACCAGGACAGGCTCTCGCCAATCAGCCCCAGCATTTT. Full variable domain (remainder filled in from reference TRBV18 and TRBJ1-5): NAGVMQNPRHLVRRRGQEARLRCSPMKGHSHVYWYRQLPEEGLKFMVYLQKENIIDESGMPKERFSAEFPKEGPSILRIQQVVRGDSAAYFCASSTPGQALANQPQHFGDGTRLSIL.

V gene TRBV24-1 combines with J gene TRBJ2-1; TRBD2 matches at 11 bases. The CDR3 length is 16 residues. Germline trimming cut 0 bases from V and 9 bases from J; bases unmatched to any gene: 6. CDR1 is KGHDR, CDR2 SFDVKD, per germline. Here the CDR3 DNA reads TGTGCCACCAGTGATTTGGTTACTAGCGGGAGTGGTGAGCAGTTCTTC. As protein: CATSDLVTSGSGEQFF.

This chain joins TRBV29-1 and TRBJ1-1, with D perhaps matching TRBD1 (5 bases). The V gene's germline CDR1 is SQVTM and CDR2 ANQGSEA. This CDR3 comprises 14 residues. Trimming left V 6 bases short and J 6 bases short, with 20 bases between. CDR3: CSVRSYGRGPEAFF. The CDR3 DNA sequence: TGCAGCGTACGAAGCTACGGTAGGGGTCCTGAAGCTTTCTTT.

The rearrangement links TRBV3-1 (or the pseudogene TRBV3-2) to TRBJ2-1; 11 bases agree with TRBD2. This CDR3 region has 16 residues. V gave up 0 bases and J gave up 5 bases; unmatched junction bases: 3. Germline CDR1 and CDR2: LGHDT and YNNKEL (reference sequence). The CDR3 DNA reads TGTGCCAGCAGCCAAGACGGGACTAGCGGAAACAATGAGCAGTTCTTC. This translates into CASSQDGTSGNNEQFF.

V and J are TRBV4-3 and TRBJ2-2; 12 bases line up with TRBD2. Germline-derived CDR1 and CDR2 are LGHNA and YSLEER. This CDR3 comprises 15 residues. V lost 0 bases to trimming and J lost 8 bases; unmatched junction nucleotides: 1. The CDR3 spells CASSQDTSGRGELFF. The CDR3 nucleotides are TGCGCCAGCAGCCAAGATACTAGCGGGAGGGGGGAGCTGTTTTTT.

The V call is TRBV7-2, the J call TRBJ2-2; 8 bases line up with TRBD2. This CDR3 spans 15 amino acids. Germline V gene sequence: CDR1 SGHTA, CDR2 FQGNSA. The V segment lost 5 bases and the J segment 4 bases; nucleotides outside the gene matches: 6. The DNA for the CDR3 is TGTGCCAGCAGCCCAAGCGGGAGAGCCACCGGGGAGCTGTTTTTT. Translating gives CASSPSGRATGELFF.

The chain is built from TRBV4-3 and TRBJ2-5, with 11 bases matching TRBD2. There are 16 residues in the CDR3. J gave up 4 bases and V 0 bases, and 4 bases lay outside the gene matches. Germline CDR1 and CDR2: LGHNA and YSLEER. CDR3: CASSQDGGTSGETQYF. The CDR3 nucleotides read TGCGCCAGCAGCCAAGATGGCGGGACTAGCGGAGAGACCCAGTACTTC.

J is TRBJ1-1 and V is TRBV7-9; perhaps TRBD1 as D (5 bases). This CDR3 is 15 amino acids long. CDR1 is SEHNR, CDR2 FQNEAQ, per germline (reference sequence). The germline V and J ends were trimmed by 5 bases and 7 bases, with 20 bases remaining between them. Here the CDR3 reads CASSPKGGQGNEAFF. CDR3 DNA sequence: TGTGCCAGCAGCCCGAAGGGAGGGCAGGGCAATGAAGCTTTCTTT.